This entry is about one T cell receptor (beta chain). V was shortened by 0 bases and J by 8 bases, with 13 bases between the two germline ends. The CDR3 covers 14 residues. CDR1 and CDR2 from the germline V gene are LGHDT and YNNKEL (reference sequence). Generated by immunoSEQ multiplex PCR, the TCRdb table keeps only in-frame clones and is missing some. The sample contains around 200,000 clones, about 85% of which appear only once. Cohort 3 donors counted as recovered after two negative PCRs, clearance, or resolved symptoms. This sample was included in a study of blood T cell repertoires in COVID-19.

The gene calls are TRBV3-1 (or the pseudogene TRBV3-2) and TRBJ1-2, with D perhaps TRBD1 (5 bases). Sequenced material: PBMCs or T cells enriched from blood (not recorded which). This TCR came from a man aged 35 to 55 who had recovered from COVID-19. The CDR3 bases are TGTGCCAGCAGCCAAGATTTCGGACATCAAGGCTACACCTTC. Protein product: CASSQDFGHQGYTF.